Here is one TCR beta chain with its context. Its target is not known. The V gene's germline CDR1 is SGHAT and CDR2 FQDESV (reference sequence). V was clipped by 1 base and J by 0 bases, with 10 bases between them. The CDR3 runs 16 residues. Replicate PCRs for sorted subsets used 200 ng DNA; this equaled 25,000 to 30,000 T cell genomes. Libraries were prepared by immunoSEQ multiplex PCR; TCRdb keeps only in-frame clonotypes and omits some of them. The table lists millions of clones, 85% to 95% of them singletons. This record belongs to a study of shared clonotypes between healthy human individuals. Overall study findings and caveats: The authors expected sequencing depth to affect clonotype sharing among donors. Among the subsets, naive ones generally showed larger estimated richness than memory ones.

Naive CD8 cells, CD45RO-negative and positively selected for CCR7, excluded terminally differentiated effector memory CD45RA+ cells. Sequencing used naive CD8+ T cells sorted from blood. This sequence was found in a man younger than 35 in good health. This chain connects TRBV11-1 to TRBJ2-1; TRBD1 is a possible D gene (5 bases). CDR3 DNA sequence: TGTGCCAGCAGCTTAGAAGGGGTTAGCTCCTACAATGAGCAGTTCTTC. It is translated as CASSLEGVSSYNEQFF.